This entry lists 8 T cell receptor beta chains sequenced from one sample in a study of blood T cell repertoires in COVID-19 (dated by TCRdb to the early 2020s). Receptor amplification or capture employed the immunoSEQ multiplex PCR assay. This is the immuneACCESS table as TCRdb keeps it, with only in-frame sequences that have V and J called. A part of the clones is gone; compared with another copy, unresolved V genes explain less than half, and the rest is unexplained. Counted in this sample were about 52,000 clones; roughly 83% of them appeared once. The ten largest clones take up around 23% of the sample. Input material: peripheral blood. These receptors came from a woman over 75 with acute or convalescent COVID-19.

This chain links TRBV19 with TRBJ1-4; D perhaps matches TRBD1 (5 bases). V lost 3 bases and J 4 bases, leaving 15 bases between the germline ends. The CDR3 spans 16 residues. Looked up from germline, CDR1 is LNHDA and CDR2 is SQIVND (reference sequence). The CDR3 nucleotides read TGTGCCAGTAGTATTGTTAGGCGGCAGGGTAATGAAAAACTGTTTTTT. It yields the protein CASSIVRRQGNEKLFF.

DNA of the CDR3: TGTGCCAGCACCGGGGGACAGGGTCTAATCTATGGCTACACCTTC. Translating gives CASTGGQGLIYGYTF. The genes are TRBV5-4 and TRBJ1-2; 9 nucleotides agree with TRBD1. CDR3 size: 15 residues. Germline values: CDR1 SGHNT, CDR2 YYREEE (reference sequence). The J segment lost 4 bases and the V segment lost 6 bases, leaving 10 bases of the junction unmatched.

The chain couples TRBV19 to TRBJ1-2; tentatively, D is TRBD1 (6 bases). V lost 7 bases and J 4 bases, leaving 19 bases between the germline ends. CDR3 length: 15 residues. CDR1 and CDR2 from the germline V gene are LNHDA and SQIVND (reference sequence). CDR3 loop: CASIPRGGSTYGYTF. The CDR3 bases are TGTGCCAGTATCCCCAGGGGTGGGAGCACCTATGGCTACACCTTC.

This chain's CDR3 is CSVGTANYGYTF. The CDR3 coding sequence is TGCAGCGTTGGGACAGCTAACTATGGCTACACCTTC. The gene calls are TRBV29-1 and TRBJ1-2; TRBD1 is a possible D gene (6 bases). CDR1 is SQVTM, CDR2 ANQGSEA, per germline. CDR3 length: 12 residues. Trimming pared 4 bases from V and 0 bases from J, leaving 6 bases between.

This chain joins TRBV5-1 and TRBJ2-5, with TRBD1 as a possible D gene (6 bases). Trimming pared 5 bases from V and 2 bases from J, leaving 13 bases between. Germline loops: CDR1 SGHRS, CDR2 YFSETQ. The CDR3 spans 14 residues. In nucleotides, the CDR3 is TGCGCCAGCAGTCAAGAACAGGGACAAGAGACCCAGTACTTC. It is translated as CASSQEQGQETQYF.

For this clone: This sample includes further DNA sequences coding for the same CDR3. The rearrangement links TRBV2 to TRBJ2-7; D might be TRBD2 (5 bases). This CDR3 spans 11 amino acids. Germline V gene data show CDR1 as SNHLY and CDR2 as FYNNEI. CDR3 sequence (DNA): TGTGCCAGCAGTCGGGGTGGAGAGCGCGCGGTC. Protein: CASSRGGERAV.

The CDR3 protein is CASSFGSVSSYEQYF. The CDR3 DNA sequence: TGTGCCAGCAGCTTCGGTTCCGTGAGCTCCTACGAGCAGTACTTC. The chain joins TRBV11-3 to TRBJ2-7, with D unclear. The CDR3 runs to 15 residues. Germline CDR1 reads SGHNT; CDR2 reads YENEEA. Trimming stripped 3 bases from V and 0 bases from J, with 12 bases between.

The chain is built from TRBV5-4 and TRBJ2-1; possible D gene TRBD1, 5 bases. Per the germline V gene, CDR1 is SGHNT and CDR2 is YYREEE (reference sequence). Trimming removed 0 bases at V and 3 bases at J, with 13 bases between. This CDR3 has 16 amino acids. The CDR3 DNA reads TGTGCCAGCAGCTTGGCGCCAGGGTCTAGCTACAATGAGCAGTTCTTC. It encodes CASSLAPGSSYNEQFF.